The 30 T cell receptor beta chains below were found in one sample sequenced in a study of T cell responses to AZD1222 COVID-19 vaccine. Repertoires were generated with immunoSEQ multiplex PCR, while TCRdb's copy carries only in-frame clones and drops some. The sample records over 90,000 clones, about 90% being singletons. The source was peripheral blood, collected on day 0 of AZD1222 vaccination. These receptors were collected from an adult in good health.

The rearrangement uses TRBV7-2 and TRBJ1-3, with a weak D call TRBD1 (5 bases). The CDR3 totals 16 residues. Germline CDR1 is SGHTA and CDR2 is FQGNSA. V lost 2 bases and J lost 4, with 15 bases in between. The CDR3 region is CASSLTGAAAGNTIYF. In DNA, the CDR3 is TGTGCCAGCAGCTTAACTGGGGCAGCCGCCGGAAACACCATATATTTT.

This chain links TRBV27 with TRBJ1-2; D call uncertain. CDR3 length: 13 residues. Trimming removed 10 bases from V and 4 bases from J, with 16 bases in between. Germline CDR1 reads MNHEY; CDR2 reads SMNVEV (reference sequence). CDR3 coding DNA: TGTGCCACTTCGACCGGCAGTCTCTATGGCTACACCTTC. It yields the protein CATSTGSLYGYTF.

V gene TRBV5-1 combines with J gene TRBJ1-1, with D possibly TRBD1 on 6 matching bases. Trimming stripped 0 bases from V and 0 bases from J, with 12 bases between. The CDR3 loop spans 16 amino acids. Germline CDR1 SGHRS, CDR2 YFSETQ. CDR3 coding DNA: TGCGCCAGCAGCTTGGATCACAGGGTCATGAACACTGAAGCTTTCTTT. Protein product: CASSLDHRVMNTEAFF.

In this sample, this clone turned up a few times. V usage is TRBV11-2 and J usage is TRBJ2-7, with a weak D call TRBD1 (6 bases). Trimming took 7 bases from V and 1 from J, leaving 20 bases between them. Germline V gives CDR1 SGHAT, CDR2 FQNNGV. The CDR3 is made up of 16 amino acids. The CDR3 nucleotides are TGTGCCAGCACCAAAGGGTCAGGGGCAAGTTCCTACGAGCAGTACTTC. It codes for CASTKGSGASSYEQYF.

This chain joins TRBV10-3 and TRBJ1-3; a possible D gene is TRBD1 (5 bases). V gave up 6 bases and J gave up 1 base, with 13 bases separating them. The CDR3 length is 15 residues. The germline CDR1 and CDR2 sequences are ENHRY and SYGVKD. The chain's CDR3 is CAISRDGSSGNTIYF. CDR3 DNA: TGTGCCATCAGCCGGGACGGGTCGTCTGGAAACACCATATATTTT.

This clone was seen a handful of times. J is TRBJ1-4 and V is TRBV5-1; TRBD1 might be the D (5 bases). Germline loops: CDR1 SGHRS, CDR2 YFSETQ. Trimming took 1 base from V and 0 from J, leaving 10 bases between them. This CDR3 spans 16 amino acids. CDR3 sequence (DNA): TGCGCCAGCAGCTTGATGGGGACGGCAACTAATGAAAAACTGTTTTTT. The encoded protein is CASSLMGTATNEKLFF.

The chain couples TRBV9 to TRBJ1-5; D unresolved. Trimming left V 4 bases short and J 2 bases short, with 10 bases between. Per the germline V gene, CDR1 is SGDLS and CDR2 is YYNGEE. This CDR3 is built from 14 residues. The CDR3 spells CASSRWEGNQPQHF. CDR3 bases: TGTGCCAGCAGCCGCTGGGAGGGCAATCAGCCCCAGCATTTT.

The chain carries TRBV6-5 and TRBJ1-2; the match to TRBD1 covers 8 bases. The J segment lost 8 bases and the V segment lost 6 bases, leaving 8 bases of the junction unmatched. CDR3 length equals 13 residues. Per the germline V gene, CDR1 is MNHEY and CDR2 is SVGAGI. CDR3 DNA: TGTGCCAGCAGCCTACGACAGGGGCAAGGCTACACCTTC. Protein product: CASSLRQGQGYTF.

This chain uses TRBV29-1 with TRBJ1-1; no clear D gene. Between the trimmed V and J ends, which lost 0 bases and 3 bases, there was a span of 11 bases. The CDR3 has 14 amino acids. Germline CDR1 and CDR2: SQVTM and ANQGSEA. CDR3 loop: CSVEDLPGYTEAFF. The DNA for the CDR3 is TGCAGCGTTGAAGATCTTCCCGGCTACACTGAAGCTTTCTTT.

The chain recombines TRBV7-9 with TRBJ1-5; a weak D match, TRBD1 (5 bases). The V end was cut by 5 bases, the J end by 3 bases, with 14 bases between. Per germline, CDR1 SEHNR and CDR2 FQNEAQ (reference sequence). The CDR3 contains 15 residues. In DNA, the CDR3 is TGTGCCAGCAGCCAACGGGGGAACGACAATCAGCCCCAGCATTTT. Its translation: CASSQRGNDNQPQHF. The full variable domain, completed using reference TRBV7-9 and TRBJ1-5, is DTGVSQNPRHKITKRGQNVTFRCDPISEHNRLYWYRQTLGQGPEFLTYFQNEAQLEKSRLLSDRFSAERPKGSFSTLEIQRTEQGDSAMYLCASSQRGNDNQPQHFGDGTRLSIL.

The chain has TRBV5-4 and TRBJ2-2; perhaps TRBD1 as D (5 bases). The CDR3 is 14 amino acids. Per the germline V gene, CDR1 is SGHNT and CDR2 is YYREEE (reference sequence). Trimming removed 4 bases at V and 6 bases at J, with 13 bases between. This chain's CDR3 is CASSPPGSSGELFF. The CDR3 coding sequence is TGTGCCAGCAGCCCTCCAGGGTCCTCCGGGGAGCTGTTTTTT.

This chain connects TRBV6-2 or TRBV6-3 to TRBJ1-4; D ambiguous. Germline CDR1 reads MNHEY; CDR2 reads SVGEGT. With 2 bases removed from V and 8 bases from J, the gap between germline ends came to 15 bases. The CDR3 is made up of 15 amino acids. CDR3 in amino acids: CASSYALGEEEKLFF. The CDR3 DNA sequence: TGTGCCAGCAGTTACGCCCTTGGGGAGGAAGAAAAACTGTTTTTT.

The chain links TRBV7-2 to TRBJ2-7; D is uncertain. This CDR3 spans 14 amino acids. Trimming stripped 5 bases from V and 0 bases from J, with 11 bases between. Germline loops: CDR1 SGHTA, CDR2 FQGNSA. The CDR3 reads CASSPGLPSYEQYF. The CDR3 DNA follows: TGTGCCAGCAGCCCCGGGCTTCCCTCCTACGAGCAGTACTTC. The variable domain in full, completed from reference TRBV7-2 and TRBJ2-7, reads GAGVSQSPSNKVTEKGKDVELRCDPISGHTALYWYRQSLGQGLEFLIYFQGNSAPDKSGLPSDRFSAERTGGSVSTLTIQRTQQEDSAVYLCASSPGLPSYEQYFGPGTRLTVT.

The rearrangement links TRBV18 to TRBJ2-1, with D possibly TRBD2 on 6 matching bases. This CDR3 region has 14 residues. V gave up 5 bases and J gave up 8 bases, with 16 bases separating them. Germline V CDR1 and CDR2: KGHSH, LQKENI. The CDR3 loop is CASSAVGGRYEQFF. The CDR3 coding sequence is TGTGCCAGCTCAGCTGTTGGGGGGAGGTATGAGCAGTTCTTC.

The V gene is TRBV5-5, the J gene TRBJ2-1, with D perhaps matching TRBD1 (6 bases). CDR1 is SGHKS and CDR2 is YYEKEE in the germline V gene (reference sequence). This CDR3 comprises 14 residues. V was shortened by 4 bases and J by 7 bases, with 15 bases between the two germline ends. CDR3 DNA sequence: TGTGCCAGCAGCCCAATGGGACAACGGAATGAGCAGTTCTTC. This encodes CASSPMGQRNEQFF.

This chain joins TRBV14 and TRBJ2-7; 8 positions agree with TRBD1. This CDR3 is 15 amino acids long. From germline, CDR1 is SGHDN and CDR2 FVKESK. Trimming at V came to 2 bases and at J to 3 bases, leaving 6 bases not matched to a gene. Here the CDR3 DNA reads TGTGCCAGCAGCCAACATACCGGGACAGGCTACGAGCAGTACTTC. Amino acids: CASSQHTGTGYEQYF.

The chain has TRBV12-5 and TRBJ1-1; 8 bases match TRBD1. The V segment lost 6 bases and the J segment 5 bases; nucleotides outside the gene matches: 5. The CDR3 totals 13 residues. Germline V gene data show CDR1 as LGHNT and CDR2 as FRNRAP. CDR3 in amino acids: CASGRQGNTEAFF. DNA of the CDR3: TGTGCTAGTGGACGACAGGGGAATACTGAAGCTTTCTTT.

The rearrangement joins TRBV6-8 to TRBJ1-5, with D hard to call. This CDR3 has 15 residues. The V gene lost 0 bases and the J gene lost 5 bases, with 11 bases spanning the gap. Germline CDR1 is MNHGY and CDR2 is SAAAGT. This chain's CDR3 is CASSYSEGSDQPQHF. The CDR3 nucleotides read TGTGCCAGCAGTTACTCGGAAGGGTCGGATCAGCCCCAGCATTTT.

The J gene is TRBJ1-3, the V gene TRBV15; D is unresolved. Trimming stripped 0 bases from V and 0 bases from J, with 15 bases between. CDR1 is LNHNV, CDR2 YYDKDF, per germline (reference sequence). The CDR3 has 18 residues. CDR3 sequence reads: CATSRDGRGSSSGNTIYF. The CDR3 DNA follows: TGTGCCACCAGCAGAGATGGGAGAGGGTCGAGCTCTGGAAACACCATATATTTT.

The rearrangement joins TRBV14 to TRBJ1-1; TRBD1 might be the D (6 bases). The CDR3 consists of 14 residues. Germline V gene sequence: CDR1 SGHDN, CDR2 FVKESK. V lost 4 bases to trimming and J lost 1 base, with 10 bases between them. As DNA, the CDR3 is TGTGCCAGCAGCCTGCGACAGGAGAACACTGAAGCTTTCTTT. Residues: CASSLRQENTEAFF.

The CDR3 region has the DNA TGTGCCAGTAGTATACCCCCGGTCAGGGGGCGCAATCAGCCCCAGCATTTT. This codes for CASSIPPVRGRNQPQHF. The genes are TRBV19 and TRBJ1-5, with 8 bases matching TRBD1. The CDR3 extends over 17 amino acids. V shed 2 bases and J 2 bases; nucleotides not matched to a gene: 8. Per germline, CDR1 LNHDA and CDR2 SQIVND (reference sequence). The entire variable domain, with the rest obtained from reference TRBV19 and TRBJ1-5, is as follows: DGGITQSPKYLFRKEGQNVTLSCEQNLNHDAMYWYRQDPGQGLRLIYYSQIVNDFQKGDIAEGYSVSREKKESFPLTVTSAQKNPTAFYLCASSIPPVRGRNQPQHFGDGTRLSIL.

The chain joins TRBV7-9 to TRBJ1-4, with 7 bases that match TRBD1. CDR3 length equals 13 residues. Germline lookup yields CDR1 SEHNR and CDR2 FQNEAQ (reference sequence). V gave up 2 bases and J gave up 11 bases; unmatched junction bases: 5. The CDR3, as DNA: TGTGCCAGCAGCTTAACACAGGGGCATAAACTGTTTTTT. Protein product: CASSLTQGHKLFF.

The chain is built from TRBV27 and TRBJ2-2, with 10 nucleotides matching TRBD2. CDR3 length equals 15 residues. Trimming took 6 bases from V and 5 from J; bases not matched to a gene: 6. From germline, CDR1 is MNHEY and CDR2 SMNVEV (reference sequence). This CDR3 is CASRGSGRGTGELFF. Written as DNA, the CDR3 is TGTGCCAGCAGAGGGAGCGGGAGGGGTACCGGGGAGCTGTTTTTT.

The rearrangement links TRBV29-1 to TRBJ2-1; 7 bases agree with TRBD1. The CDR3 loop spans 11 amino acids. The germline V gene encodes CDR1 SQVTM and CDR2 ANQGSEA. V lost 3 bases, J lost 9 bases, and 2 bases stayed unmatched. The DNA for the CDR3 is TGCAGCGTTGAGACAGGGACTGAGCAGTTCTTC. Protein sequence: CSVETGTEQFF.

The rearrangement links TRBV6-2 or TRBV6-3 to TRBJ2-3, with D tentatively TRBD2 (6 bases). This CDR3 contains 12 residues. The V end lost 0 bases, the J end lost 8 bases, and 6 bases lay between the germline ends. Per the germline V gene, CDR1 is MNHEY and CDR2 is SVGEGT. The chain's CDR3 is CASSYSEGTQYF. CDR3 sequence (DNA): TGTGCCAGCAGTTACTCGGAGGGTACGCAGTATTTT.

This chain connects TRBV9 to TRBJ1-3, with unresolved D. The CDR3 spans 12 residues. Germline lookup yields CDR1 SGDLS and CDR2 YYNGEE. The ends were cut back, 0 bases at V and 9 bases at J, with 7 bases in the middle. The CDR3 spells CASSVDSRTIYF. CDR3 nucleotides: TGTGCCAGCAGCGTAGACTCTCGCACCATATATTTT.

The rearrangement links TRBV18 to TRBJ1-1; tentatively, D is TRBD1 (6 bases). Trimming removed 5 bases from V and 5 bases from J, with 12 bases in between. CDR3 size: 13 residues. The germline CDR1 and CDR2 sequences are KGHSH and LQKENI. For the CDR3, the DNA is TGTGCCAGCTCAGGGGGCGGTTGGACTGAAGCTTTCTTT. Its translation: CASSGGGWTEAFF.

This clone was observed a single time. This sequence joins TRBV7-9 and TRBJ1-2; a possible D gene is TRBD1 (5 bases). Trimming removed 5 bases from V and 3 bases from J, with 7 bases in between. The CDR3 runs 12 residues. The germline CDR1 and CDR2 sequences are SEHNR and FQNEAQ (reference sequence). CDR3 coding DNA: TGTGCCAGCAGCCAGGGAGACTATGGCTACACCTTC. Translating gives CASSQGDYGYTF.

The V call is TRBV6-5, the J call TRBJ2-7, with D perhaps being TRBD1 or TRBD2 (5 bases each). V was cut by 0 bases and J by 3 bases, with 15 bases left in between. The germline V gene has CDR1 MNHEY and CDR2 SVGAGI. The CDR3 is 16 amino acids. The CDR3: CASSYSGASIGYEQYF. Written as DNA, the CDR3 is TGTGCCAGCAGTTACTCTGGGGCTAGCATTGGCTACGAGCAGTACTTC.

The genes are TRBV6-2 or TRBV6-3 and TRBJ2-6; the D is unclear. Germline-derived CDR1 and CDR2 are MNHEY and SVGEGT. Deletions cut 0 bases from V and 4 bases from J, with 4 bases between. The CDR3 runs to 14 residues. This CDR3 is CASSYSGGANVLTF. DNA of the CDR3: TGTGCCAGCAGTTACTCTGGCGGGGCCAACGTCCTGACTTTC.